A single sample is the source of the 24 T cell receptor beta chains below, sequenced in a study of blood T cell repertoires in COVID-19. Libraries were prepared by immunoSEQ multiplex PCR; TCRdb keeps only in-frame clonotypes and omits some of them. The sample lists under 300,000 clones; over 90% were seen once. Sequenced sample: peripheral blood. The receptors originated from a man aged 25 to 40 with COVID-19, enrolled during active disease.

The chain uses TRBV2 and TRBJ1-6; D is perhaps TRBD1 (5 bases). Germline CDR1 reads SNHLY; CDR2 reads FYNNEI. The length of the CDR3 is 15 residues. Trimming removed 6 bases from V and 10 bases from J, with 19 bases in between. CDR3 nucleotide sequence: TGTGCCAGCAGGGACGGGACTCCTAGGCGCTCACCCCTCCACTTT. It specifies CASRDGTPRRSPLHF.

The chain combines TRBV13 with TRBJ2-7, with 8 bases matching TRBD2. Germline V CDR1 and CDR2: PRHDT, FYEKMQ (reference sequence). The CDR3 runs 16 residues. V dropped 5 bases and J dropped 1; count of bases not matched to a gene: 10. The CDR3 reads CASSTGSGGPSYEQYF. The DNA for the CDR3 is TGTGCCAGCAGCACAGGGAGCGGGGGCCCTTCCTACGAGCAGTACTTC.

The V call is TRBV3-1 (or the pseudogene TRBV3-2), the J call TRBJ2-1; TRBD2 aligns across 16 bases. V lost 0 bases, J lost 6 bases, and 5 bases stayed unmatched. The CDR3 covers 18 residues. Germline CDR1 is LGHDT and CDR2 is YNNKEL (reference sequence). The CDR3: CASSQEGLAGGLTNEQFF. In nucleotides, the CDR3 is TGTGCCAGCAGCCAAGAGGGACTAGCGGGGGGGCTCACCAATGAGCAGTTCTTC.

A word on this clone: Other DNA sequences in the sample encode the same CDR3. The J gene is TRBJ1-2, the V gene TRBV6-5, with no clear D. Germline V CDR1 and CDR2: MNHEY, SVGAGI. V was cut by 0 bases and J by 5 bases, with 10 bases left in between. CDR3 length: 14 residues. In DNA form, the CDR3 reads TGTGCCAGCAGTTACTCGAGCCCATTGTATGGCTACACCTTC. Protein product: CASSYSSPLYGYTF.

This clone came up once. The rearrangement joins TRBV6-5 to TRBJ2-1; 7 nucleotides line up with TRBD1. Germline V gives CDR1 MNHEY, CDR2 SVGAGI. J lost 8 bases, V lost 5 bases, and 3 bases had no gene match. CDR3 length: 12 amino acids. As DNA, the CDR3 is TGTGCCAGCAGTCCGACAGGGTATGAGCAGTTCTTC. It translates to CASSPTGYEQFF.

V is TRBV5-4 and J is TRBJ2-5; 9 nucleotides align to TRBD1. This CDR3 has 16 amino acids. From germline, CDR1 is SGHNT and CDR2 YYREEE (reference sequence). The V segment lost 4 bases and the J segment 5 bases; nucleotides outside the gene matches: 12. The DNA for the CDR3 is TGTGCCAGCAGCACCACAGGGGGCAGGAGGTTGGAGACCCAGTACTTC. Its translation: CASSTTGGRRLETQYF.

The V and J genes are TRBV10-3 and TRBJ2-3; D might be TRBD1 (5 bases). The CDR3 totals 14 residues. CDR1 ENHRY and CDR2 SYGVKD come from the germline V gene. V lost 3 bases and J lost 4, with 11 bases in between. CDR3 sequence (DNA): TGTGCCATCAGTGAAAGGGGTCTCGCAGATACGCAGTATTTT. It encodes CAISERGLADTQYF.

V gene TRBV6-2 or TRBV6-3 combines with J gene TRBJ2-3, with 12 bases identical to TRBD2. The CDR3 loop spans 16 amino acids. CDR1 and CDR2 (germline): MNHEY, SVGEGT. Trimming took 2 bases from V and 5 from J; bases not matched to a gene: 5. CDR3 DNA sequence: TGTGCCAGCAGTTACACTAGCGGGGGGCAAGGAGATACGCAGTATTTT. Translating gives CASSYTSGGQGDTQYF.

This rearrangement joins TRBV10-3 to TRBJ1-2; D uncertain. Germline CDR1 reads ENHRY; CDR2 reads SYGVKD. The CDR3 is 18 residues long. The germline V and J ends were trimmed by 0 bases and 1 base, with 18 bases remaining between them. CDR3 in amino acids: CAISESIIRTWGNYGYTF. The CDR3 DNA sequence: TGTGCCATCAGTGAGTCGATAATAAGGACTTGGGGTAACTATGGCTACACCTTC.

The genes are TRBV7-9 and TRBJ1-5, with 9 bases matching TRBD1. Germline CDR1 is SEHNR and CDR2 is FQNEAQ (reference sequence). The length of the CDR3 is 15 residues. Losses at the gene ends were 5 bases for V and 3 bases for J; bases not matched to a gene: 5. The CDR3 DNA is TGTGCCAGCAGCCTAGGGGACAGGGCCAATCAGCCCCAGCATTTT. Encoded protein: CASSLGDRANQPQHF.

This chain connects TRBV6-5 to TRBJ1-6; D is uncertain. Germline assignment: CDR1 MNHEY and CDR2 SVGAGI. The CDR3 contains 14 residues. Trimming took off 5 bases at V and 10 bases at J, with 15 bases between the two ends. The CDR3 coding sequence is TGTGCCAGCAGTCCCCGCGGGTGGTACTCACCCCTCCACTTT. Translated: CASSPRGWYSPLHF.

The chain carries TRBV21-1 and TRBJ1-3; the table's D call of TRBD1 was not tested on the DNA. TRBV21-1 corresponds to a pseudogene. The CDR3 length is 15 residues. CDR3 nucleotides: TGTGCCAGCATAGTCAGGGGGGTAGAAGGAAACACCATATATTTT. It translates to CASIVRGVEGNTIYF.

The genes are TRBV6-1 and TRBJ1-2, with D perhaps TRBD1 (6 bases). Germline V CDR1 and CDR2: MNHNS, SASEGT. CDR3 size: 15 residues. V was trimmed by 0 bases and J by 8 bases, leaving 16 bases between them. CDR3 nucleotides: TGTGCCAGCAGTGAAGCGGGAAGGGGGAGTTTCGGCTACACCTTC. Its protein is CASSEAGRGSFGYTF.

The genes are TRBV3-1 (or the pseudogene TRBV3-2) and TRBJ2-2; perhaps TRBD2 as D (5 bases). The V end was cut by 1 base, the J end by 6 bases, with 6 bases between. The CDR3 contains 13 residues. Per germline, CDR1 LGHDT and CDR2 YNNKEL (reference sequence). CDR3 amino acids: CASSQARAGELFF. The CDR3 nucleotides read TGTGCCAGCAGCCAAGCGCGGGCCGGGGAGCTGTTTTTT.

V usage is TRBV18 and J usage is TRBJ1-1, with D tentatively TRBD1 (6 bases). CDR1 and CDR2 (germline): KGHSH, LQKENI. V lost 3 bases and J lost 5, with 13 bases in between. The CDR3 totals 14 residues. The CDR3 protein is CASSPWGGGTEAFF. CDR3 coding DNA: TGTGCCAGCTCACCGTGGGGAGGGGGGACTGAAGCTTTCTTT.

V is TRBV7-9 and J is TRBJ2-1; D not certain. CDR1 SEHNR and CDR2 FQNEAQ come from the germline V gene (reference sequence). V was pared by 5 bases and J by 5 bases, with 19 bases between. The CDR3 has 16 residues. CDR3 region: CASSLMRLARHNEQFF. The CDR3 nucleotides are TGTGCCAGCAGCCTTATGAGGCTCGCTCGGCACAATGAGCAGTTCTTC.

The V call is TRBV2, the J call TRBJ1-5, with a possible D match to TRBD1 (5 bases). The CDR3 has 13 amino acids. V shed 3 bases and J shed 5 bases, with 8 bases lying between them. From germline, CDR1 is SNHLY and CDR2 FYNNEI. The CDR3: CASSDGGYQPQHF. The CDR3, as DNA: TGTGCCAGCAGTGACGGGGGTTATCAGCCCCAGCATTTT.

This CDR3 reads CASSVDPKGADTGELFF. The CDR3 region has the DNA TGTGCCAGCAGCGTAGACCCCAAGGGGGCCGACACCGGGGAGCTGTTTTTT. This chain uses TRBV9 with TRBJ2-2; 7 nucleotides align to TRBD1. Trimming at V came to 0 bases and at J to 3 bases, leaving 8 bases not matched to a gene. CDR3 length equals 17 residues. CDR1 and CDR2 (germline): SGDLS, YYNGEE.

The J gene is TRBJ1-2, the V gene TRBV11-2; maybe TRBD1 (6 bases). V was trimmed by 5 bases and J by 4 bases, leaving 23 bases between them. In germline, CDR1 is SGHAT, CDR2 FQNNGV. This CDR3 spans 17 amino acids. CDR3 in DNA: TGTGCCAGCAGCGGAAACACAGGGATGGCTGGGGGCTATGGCTACACCTTC. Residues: CASSGNTGMAGGYGYTF.

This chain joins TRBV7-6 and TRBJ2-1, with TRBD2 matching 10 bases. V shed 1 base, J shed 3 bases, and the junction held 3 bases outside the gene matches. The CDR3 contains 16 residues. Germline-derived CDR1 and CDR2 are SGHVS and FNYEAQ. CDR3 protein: CASSLVSGGLYNEQFF. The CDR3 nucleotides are TGTGCCAGCAGCTTAGTTAGCGGGGGGCTCTACAATGAGCAGTTCTTC.

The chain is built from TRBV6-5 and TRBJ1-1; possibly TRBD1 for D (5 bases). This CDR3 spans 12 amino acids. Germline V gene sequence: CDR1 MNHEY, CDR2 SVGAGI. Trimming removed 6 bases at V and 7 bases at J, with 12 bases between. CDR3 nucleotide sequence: TGTGCCAGCAGCAGGGTAGACATTGAAGCTTTCTTT. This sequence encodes CASSRVDIEAFF.

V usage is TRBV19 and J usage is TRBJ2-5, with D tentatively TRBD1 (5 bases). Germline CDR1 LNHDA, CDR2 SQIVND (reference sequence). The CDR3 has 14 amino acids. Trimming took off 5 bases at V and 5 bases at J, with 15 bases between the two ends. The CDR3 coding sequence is TGTGCCAGTAGTCCCTTTACAGGTGTGGAGACCCAGTACTTC. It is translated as CASSPFTGVETQYF.

Here the CDR3 DNA reads TGTGCCAGCAGTTACTCGAACGGGGATCAGCCCCAGCATTTT. Translation gives CASSYSNGDQPQHF. The genes are TRBV6-5 and TRBJ1-5; D unresolved. This CDR3 is built from 14 residues. Germline loops: CDR1 MNHEY, CDR2 SVGAGI. Trimming removed 0 bases at V and 5 bases at J, with 8 bases between.

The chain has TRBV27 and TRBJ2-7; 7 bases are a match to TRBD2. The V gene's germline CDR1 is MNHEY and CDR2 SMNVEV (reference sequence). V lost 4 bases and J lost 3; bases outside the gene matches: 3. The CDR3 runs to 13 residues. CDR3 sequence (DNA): TGTGCCAGCAGTTCCCGGACTAGCTACGAGCAGTACTTC. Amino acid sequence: CASSSRTSYEQYF.